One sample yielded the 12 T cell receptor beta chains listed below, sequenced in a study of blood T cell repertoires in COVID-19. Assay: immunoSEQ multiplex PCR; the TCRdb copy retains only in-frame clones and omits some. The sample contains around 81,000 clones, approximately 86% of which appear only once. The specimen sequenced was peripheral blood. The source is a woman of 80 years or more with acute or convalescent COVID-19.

The DNA for the CDR3 is TGTGCCAGCTCACAACAGGACAGGTTCTCCTACGAGCAGTACTTC. It translates to CASSQQDRFSYEQYF. The chain couples TRBV18 to TRBJ2-7, with 7 bases matching TRBD1. Trimming removed 4 bases from V and 0 bases from J; junction bases left unmatched: 6. Per the germline V gene, CDR1 is KGHSH and CDR2 is LQKENI. The CDR3 has 15 amino acids.

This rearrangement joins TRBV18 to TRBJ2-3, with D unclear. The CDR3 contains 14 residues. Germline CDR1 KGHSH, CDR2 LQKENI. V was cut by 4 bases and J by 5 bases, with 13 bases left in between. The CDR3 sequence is CASSLLNSGDTQYF. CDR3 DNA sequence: TGTGCCAGCTCACTCTTAAATAGTGGAGATACGCAGTATTTT.

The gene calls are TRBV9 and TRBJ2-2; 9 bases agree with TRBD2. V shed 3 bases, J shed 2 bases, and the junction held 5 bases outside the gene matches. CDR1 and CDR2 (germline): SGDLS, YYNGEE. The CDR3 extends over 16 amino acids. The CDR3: CASSAVAGANTGELFF. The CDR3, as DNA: TGTGCCAGCAGCGCGGTAGCGGGGGCCAACACCGGGGAGCTGTTTTTT.

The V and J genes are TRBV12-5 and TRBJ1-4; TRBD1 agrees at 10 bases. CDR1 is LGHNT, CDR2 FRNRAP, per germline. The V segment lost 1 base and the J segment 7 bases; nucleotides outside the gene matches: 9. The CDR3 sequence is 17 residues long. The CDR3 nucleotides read TGTGCTAGTGGTTTGGACGAGACAGGGGGCTTCCTTGAAAAACTGTTTTTT. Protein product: CASGLDETGGFLEKLFF.

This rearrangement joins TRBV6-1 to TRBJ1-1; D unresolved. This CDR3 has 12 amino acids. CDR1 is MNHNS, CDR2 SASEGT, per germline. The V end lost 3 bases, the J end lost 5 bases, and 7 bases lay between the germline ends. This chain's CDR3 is CASSEGRTEAFF. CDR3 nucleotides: TGTGCCAGCAGTGAGGGCAGAACTGAAGCTTTCTTT.

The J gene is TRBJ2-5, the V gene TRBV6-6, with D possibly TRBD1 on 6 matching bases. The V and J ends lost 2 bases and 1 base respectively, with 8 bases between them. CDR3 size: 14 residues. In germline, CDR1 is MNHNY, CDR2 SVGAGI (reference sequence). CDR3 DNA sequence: TGTGCCAGCAGTTACAGGGGGAGCCAAGAGACCCAGTACTTC. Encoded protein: CASSYRGSQETQYF.

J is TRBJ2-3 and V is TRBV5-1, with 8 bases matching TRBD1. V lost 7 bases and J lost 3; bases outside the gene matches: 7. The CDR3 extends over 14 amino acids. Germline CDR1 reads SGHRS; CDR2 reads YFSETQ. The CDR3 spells CASRTGGLTDTQYF. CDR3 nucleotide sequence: TGCGCCAGCCGTACAGGGGGGTTAACAGATACGCAGTATTTT.

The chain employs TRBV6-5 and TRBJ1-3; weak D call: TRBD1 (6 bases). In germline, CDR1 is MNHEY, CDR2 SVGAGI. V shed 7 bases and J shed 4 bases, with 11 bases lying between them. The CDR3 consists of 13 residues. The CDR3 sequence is CASTWDIGNTIYF. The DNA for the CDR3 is TGTGCCAGCACTTGGGACATCGGAAACACCATATATTTT.

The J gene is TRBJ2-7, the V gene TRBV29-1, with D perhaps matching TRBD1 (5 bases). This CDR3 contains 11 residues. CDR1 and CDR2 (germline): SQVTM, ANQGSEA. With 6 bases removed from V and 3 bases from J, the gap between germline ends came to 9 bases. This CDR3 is CSVRRDYEQYF. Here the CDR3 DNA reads TGCAGCGTCCGCAGGGACTACGAGCAGTACTTC.

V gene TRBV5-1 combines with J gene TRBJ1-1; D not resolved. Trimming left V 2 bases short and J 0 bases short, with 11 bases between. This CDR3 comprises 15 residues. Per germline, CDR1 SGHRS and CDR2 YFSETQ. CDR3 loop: CASSFEGRMNTEAFF. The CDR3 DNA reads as TGCGCCAGCAGCTTCGAGGGCAGGATGAACACTGAAGCTTTCTTT.

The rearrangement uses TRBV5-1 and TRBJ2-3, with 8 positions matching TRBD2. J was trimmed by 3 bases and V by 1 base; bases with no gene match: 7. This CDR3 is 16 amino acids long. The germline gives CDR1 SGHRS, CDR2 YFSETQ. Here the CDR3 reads CASSLTREVKTDTQYF. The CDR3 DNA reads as TGCGCCAGCAGCTTGACGCGGGAGGTCAAAACAGATACGCAGTATTTT. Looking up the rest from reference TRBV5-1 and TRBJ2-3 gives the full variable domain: KAGVTQTPRYLIKTRGQQVTLSCSPISGHRSVSWYQQTPGQGLQFLFEYFSETQRNKGNFPGRFSGRQFSNSRSEMNVSTLELGDSALYLCASSLTREVKTDTQYFGPGTRLTVL.

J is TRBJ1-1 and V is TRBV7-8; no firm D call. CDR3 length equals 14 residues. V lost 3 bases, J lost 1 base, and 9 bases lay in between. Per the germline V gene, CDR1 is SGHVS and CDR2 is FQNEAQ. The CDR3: CASSFDSKNTEAFF. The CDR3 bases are TGTGCCAGCAGCTTCGACTCAAAGAACACTGAAGCTTTCTTT.